Shown below are 2 T cell receptor beta chains from a single sample sequenced in a study of blood T cell repertoires in COVID-19. The repertoire was sequenced with immunoSEQ multiplex PCR; TCRdb's copy has only in-frame clones and lacks some. The profile shows about 150,000 clones, about 85% of them singletons. Sequencing was done on a sample of peripheral blood. These receptors were obtained from a human donor with acute or convalescent COVID-19. The donor label of this sample is uncertain.

V and J are TRBV4-3 and TRBJ2-7, with 8 positions matching TRBD1. V gave up 0 bases and J gave up 0 bases; unmatched junction bases: 4. Per germline, CDR1 LGHNA and CDR2 YSLEER. CDR3 length: 16 residues. The chain's CDR3 is CASSQERDRSSYEQYF. The DNA of the CDR3 is TGCGCCAGCAGCCAAGAAAGGGACAGGAGCTCCTACGAGCAGTACTTC.

V usage is TRBV7-2 and J usage is TRBJ1-1; the D is unclear. This CDR3 spans 14 amino acids. CDR1 SGHTA and CDR2 FQGNSA come from the germline V gene. The germline V and J ends were trimmed by 5 bases and 5 bases, with 15 bases remaining between them. The CDR3 DNA follows: TGTGCCAGCAGCCCAAGACCCGGCGGAACTGAAGCTTTCTTT. As protein: CASSPRPGGTEAFF.